This record covers a single T cell receptor beta chain. What it binds is not known. The CDR3 contains 12 residues. CDR1 is GTSNPN and CDR2 is SVGIG in the germline V gene (reference sequence). J lost 6 bases, V lost 4 bases, and 4 bases had no gene match. This PCR relied on a set of 60 Vbeta primers and 13 Jbeta primers. Sequenced by immunoSEQ multiplex PCR; TCRdb stores in-frame clones only, minus some. The sample has over 30,000 clones. The sample originates from a study of cytomegalovirus exposure and HLA in healthy donors. Study-wide results and limits: Analysis was carried out at a later point, and it linked a missense DCLRE1C variant to TCR beta V- and J-gene trimming. Further analysis was carried out later, and it showed several of the most significant clusters appearing linked to common viral pathogens.

The clonotype comes from a middle-aged man in good health and CMV-seronegative. Input material: PBMCs. V and J are TRBV30 and TRBJ1-2; 8 nucleotides match TRBD1. The CDR3 region is CAWTTGGHGYTF. As DNA, the CDR3 is TGTGCCTGGACCACAGGGGGACATGGCTACACCTTC.